This passage covers 6 T cell receptor beta chains from one sample sequenced in a study of shared clonotypes between healthy human individuals (dated by TCRdb to the early 2020s). The library was built by means of the immunoSEQ multiplex PCR assay. TCRdb re-hosts the immuneACCESS table, in-frame sequences only. Its copies lack some clones; in the studies checked, an unresolved V gene accounts for under half of them, and the cause for the rest is not known. The sample includes around 690,000 clones, with 90% observed a single time. More than 30% of the sample belongs to the ten largest clones. Sequenced sample: memory CD8+ T cells from PBMCs. The cell subset or site label, as the study defines it: CD45RO+ cells pooled with CCR7-negative TemRA cells. The receptor source for this set is a man aged 18 to 35 in good health. Some clones in this sample may be carry-over from other donors' samples.

V and J are TRBV11-2 and TRBJ2-7; 7 nucleotides agree with TRBD1. After removal of 5 bases from V and 3 bases from J, the junction contained 4 bases not matched to a gene. The germline gives CDR1 SGHAT, CDR2 FQNNGV. The length of the CDR3 is 13 residues. CDR3 protein: CASSMGQIYEQYF. The DNA for the CDR3 is TGTGCCAGCAGCATGGGACAGATCTACGAGCAGTACTTC. Based on the CDR3 plus reference TRBV11-2 and TRBJ2-7, the full variable domain is EAGVAQSPRYKIIEKRQSVAFWCNPISGHATLYWYQQILGQGPKLLIQFQNNGVVDDSQLPKDRFSAERLKGVDSTLKIQPAKLEDSAVYLCASSMGQIYEQYFGPGTRLTVT.

The chain employs TRBV5-8 and TRBJ2-7; 8 nucleotides agree with TRBD2. CDR1 is SGHTS, CDR2 YDEGEE, per germline. CDR3 length: 15 residues. The junction had 9 bases not matched to a gene; V was cut back by 3 bases and J by 4 bases. CDR3 sequence: CASSWGSGNEYEQYF. The CDR3 DNA follows: TGTGCCAGCAGCTGGGGTAGCGGGAATGAGTACGAGCAGTACTTC.

The chain recombines TRBV2 with TRBJ1-2; 7 nucleotides line up with TRBD1. Germline CDR1 is SNHLY and CDR2 is FYNNEI. The CDR3 length is 14 residues. V shed 0 bases and J 8 bases; nucleotides not matched to a gene: 6. The CDR3 here is CASSEAPGGDGYTF. CDR3 coding DNA: TGTGCCAGCAGTGAAGCCCCAGGGGGGGACGGCTACACCTTC.

This chain links TRBV27 with TRBJ2-7; 9 bases are a match to TRBD2. J gave up 0 bases and V 6 bases, and 6 bases lay outside the gene matches. The V gene's germline CDR1 is MNHEY and CDR2 SMNVEV (reference sequence). The CDR3 has 15 residues. This chain's CDR3 is CASSPRTSASYEQYF. In DNA form, the CDR3 reads TGTGCCAGCAGCCCCCGGACTAGCGCCTCCTACGAGCAGTACTTC.

This clone was detected a few times. The same CDR3 also results from other DNA sequences found in this sample. The chain is built from TRBV7-9 and TRBJ1-1; no firm D call. V lost 3 bases, J lost 0 bases, and 5 bases lay in between. The CDR3 consists of 13 residues. Germline-derived CDR1 and CDR2 are SEHNR and FQNEAQ (reference sequence). CDR3 bases: TGTGCCAGCAGCTTGGACTTGAACACTGAAGCTTTCTTT. Protein product: CASSLDLNTEAFF.

The J gene is TRBJ2-1, the V gene TRBV27; D is possibly TRBD2 (5 bases). Germline assignment: CDR1 MNHEY and CDR2 SMNVEV (reference sequence). The CDR3 runs to 14 residues. V dropped 6 bases and J dropped 9 bases, with 18 bases sitting between them. The chain's CDR3 is CASSPTLARGEQFF. DNA for the CDR3: TGTGCCAGCAGCCCAACGCTAGCACGGGGTGAGCAGTTCTTC.